This T cell receptor (beta chain) comes out of a study of T cells in localized non-small cell lung cancer. Notes on the study in general: Blood T cell density predicted longer survival; adjacent-lung clonality, shorter.

About this clone itself: Antigen unknown.

The CDR3 covers 15 residues. CDR1 is MNHGY, CDR2 SAAAGT, per germline. The V gene end was trimmed by 5 bases and the J gene end by 10 bases; junction bases not matched to a gene: 13. The data were produced by immunoSEQ multiplex PCR, yet TCRdb's version contains in-frame clones alone and is incomplete. The profile shows 1,200 or so clones, about 38% of them singletons. This sequence joins TRBV6-8 and TRBJ2-1; 8 nucleotides agree with TRBD2. Specimen: normal lung tissue next to the tumor, collected before any cancer treatment. This clonotype was obtained from a woman aged 35 to 70 with stage I lung adenocarcinoma. CDR3 DNA sequence: TGTGCCAGCAGTGCGGCAGCGGGGGAGCGCCGGGAGCAGTTCTTC. Protein sequence: CASSAAAGERREQFF.